These T cell receptor beta chains were read from a single sample in a study of cytomegalovirus exposure and HLA in healthy donors. Generated by immunoSEQ multiplex PCR, the TCRdb table keeps only in-frame clones and is missing some. Among approximately 85,000 clones listed, around 80% were seen once. Sequences were obtained from PBMCs. The receptors stem from a man in his forties or fifties in good health and CMV-seropositive. The CDR3 runs from the conserved cysteine through the conserved F or W. D genes are given only for firm matches. Not every row has a clone size; where given, it reads once, few, many or a size class.

v_call: TRBV7-8
d_call: NA
j_call: TRBJ1-3
clone_size: NA
cdr3_aa: CASSFQDFSGNTIYF
cdr3_nt: TGTGCCAGCAGCTTTCAGGATTTCTCTGGAAACACCATATATTTT

v_call: TRBV25-1
d_call: NA
j_call: TRBJ2-7
clone_size: NA
cdr3_aa: CASSSGLRGSYEQYF
cdr3_nt: TGTGCCAGCAGCAGCGGTTTGAGGGGGTCCTACGAGCAGTACTTC

v_call: TRBV2
d_call: NA
j_call: TRBJ1-2
clone_size: NA
cdr3_aa: CASSDQGRDGYTF
cdr3_nt: TGTGCCAGCAGTGACCAGGGGCGGGATGGCTACACCTTC

v_call: TRBV7-2
d_call: NA
j_call: TRBJ1-2
clone_size: NA
cdr3_aa: CASSLGNPSTGGYLYGYTF
cdr3_nt: TGTGCCAGCAGCTTAGGTAACCCCTCTACGGGGGGGTACCTCTATGGCTACACCTTC

v_call: TRBV9
d_call: NA
j_call: TRBJ2-1
clone_size: NA
cdr3_aa: CASSALGYNEQFF
cdr3_nt: TGTGCCAGCAGCGCCCTCGGCTACAATGAGCAGTTCTTC

v_call: TRBV30
d_call: TRBD1
j_call: TRBJ1-2
clone_size: NA
cdr3_aa: CAWSVPGGLGYTF
cdr3_nt: TGTGCCTGGAGTGTACCAGGGGGTCTGGGCTACACCTTC

v_call: TRBV19
d_call: NA
j_call: TRBJ1-2
clone_size: NA
cdr3_aa: CASTLGGAGGYGYTF
cdr3_nt: TGTGCCAGTACTCTTGGGGGAGCCGGGGGCTATGGCTACACCTTC

v_call: TRBV5-1
d_call: NA
j_call: TRBJ2-5
clone_size: NA
cdr3_aa: CASSRDAAEETQYF
cdr3_nt: TGCGCCAGCAGTCGCGACGCGGCCGAAGAGACCCAGTACTTC

v_call: TRBV2
d_call: NA
j_call: TRBJ2-7
clone_size: once
cdr3_aa: CASSGVPGGYEQYF
cdr3_nt: TGTGCCAGCAGTGGAGTGCCCGGGGGATACGAGCAGTACTTC

v_call: TRBV7-2
d_call: TRBD2
j_call: TRBJ2-7
clone_size: NA
cdr3_aa: CASSLWGTRSSYEQYF
cdr3_nt: TGTGCCAGCAGCTTATGGGGGACTAGAAGCTCCTACGAGCAGTACTTC

v_call: TRBV11-2
d_call: TRBD2
j_call: TRBJ2-3
clone_size: NA
cdr3_aa: CASSPIIAGGPQSTDTQYF
cdr3_nt: TGTGCCAGCAGCCCTATTATAGCGGGAGGGCCTCAGAGTACAGATACGCAGTATTTT

v_call: TRBV6-5
d_call: TRBD1
j_call: TRBJ2-7
clone_size: NA
cdr3_aa: CASRRQGVGEQYF
cdr3_nt: TGTGCCAGCAGACGACAGGGTGTGGGTGAGCAGTACTTC

v_call: TRBV11-2
d_call: NA
j_call: TRBJ2-3
clone_size: NA
cdr3_aa: CASSWLVTDTQYF
cdr3_nt: TGTGCCAGCAGCTGGCTGGTAACAGATACGCAGTATTTT

v_call: TRBV13
d_call: NA
j_call: TRBJ1-1
clone_size: NA
cdr3_aa: CASSLQGIEAFF
cdr3_nt: TGTGCCAGCAGCTTGCAGGGGATTGAAGCTTTCTTT

v_call: TRBV4-2
d_call: NA
j_call: TRBJ2-6
clone_size: NA
cdr3_aa: CASSQVQFSGANGLTF
cdr3_nt: TGTGCCAGCAGCCAAGTGCAATTCTCTGGGGCCAACGGCCTGACTTTC

v_call: TRBV19
d_call: NA
j_call: TRBJ1-4
clone_size: NA
cdr3_aa: CASSWARLGEKLFF
cdr3_nt: TGTGCCAGTAGTTGGGCCAGGTTAGGTGAAAAACTGTTTTTT

v_call: TRBV19
d_call: NA
j_call: TRBJ2-5
clone_size: NA
cdr3_aa: CASSTQETQYF
cdr3_nt: TGTGCCAGTAGTACTCAAGAGACCCAGTACTTC

v_call: TRBV6-5
d_call: NA
j_call: TRBJ1-2
clone_size: NA
cdr3_aa: CASSYDGYGYTF
cdr3_nt: TGTGCCAGCAGCTATGACGGGTATGGCTACACCTTC

v_call: TRBV5-4
d_call: TRBD1
j_call: TRBJ2-6
clone_size: once
cdr3_aa: CASSSPGQGAGANVLTF
cdr3_nt: TGTGCCAGCAGCTCCCCGGGACAGGGGGCTGGGGCCAACGTCCTGACTTTC

v_call: TRBV19
d_call: NA
j_call: TRBJ1-2
clone_size: NA
cdr3_aa: CASSILGGGGYTF
cdr3_nt: TGTGCCAGTAGTATCCTAGGGGGTGGTGGCTACACCTTC

v_call: TRBV6-6
d_call: NA
j_call: TRBJ1-5
clone_size: NA
cdr3_aa: CASSTGSGNQPQHF
cdr3_nt: TGTGCCAGCAGCACAGGGTCGGGAAATCAGCCCCAGCATTTT

v_call: TRBV4-2
d_call: NA
j_call: TRBJ1-1
clone_size: few
cdr3_aa: CASSQDRGSAEAFF
cdr3_nt: TGTGCCAGCAGCCAAGATCGAGGGTCCGCTGAAGCTTTCTTT

v_call: TRBV27
d_call: NA
j_call: TRBJ2-7
clone_size: few
cdr3_aa: CASKGFSDHSTYEQYF
cdr3_nt: TGTGCCAGTAAGGGGTTTTCGGACCATTCTACCTACGAGCAGTACTTC

v_call: TRBV11-3
d_call: TRBD2
j_call: TRBJ2-2
clone_size: once
cdr3_aa: CASSLGGTSGTGELFF
cdr3_nt: TGTGCCAGCAGCTTAGGGGGGACTAGCGGAACCGGGGAGCTGTTTTTT

v_call: TRBV5-1
d_call: TRBD1
j_call: TRBJ1-2
clone_size: NA
cdr3_aa: CASSYDRGTNGYTF
cdr3_nt: TGCGCCAGCAGTTATGACAGGGGGACGAATGGCTACACCTTC

v_call: TRBV6-6
d_call: NA
j_call: TRBJ1-2
clone_size: NA
cdr3_aa: CASSYTATGNGYTF
cdr3_nt: TGTGCCAGCAGTTACACGGCTACAGGGAACGGCTACACCTTC

v_call: TRBV29-1
d_call: TRBD2
j_call: TRBJ2-3
clone_size: NA
cdr3_aa: CSVGTSGSTGTDTQYF
cdr3_nt: TGCAGCGTAGGGACTAGCGGGAGCACTGGCACAGATACGCAGTATTTT

v_call: TRBV18
d_call: TRBD2
j_call: TRBJ2-7
clone_size: NA
cdr3_aa: CASSPSTSGKSEQYF
cdr3_nt: TGTGCCAGCTCACCATCGACTAGCGGGAAGAGTGAGCAGTACTTC

v_call: TRBV19
d_call: NA
j_call: TRBJ2-7
clone_size: NA
cdr3_aa: CASSIAGASYEQYF
cdr3_nt: TGTGCCAGTAGTATAGCTGGGGCCTCCTACGAGCAGTACTTC

v_call: TRBV6-5
d_call: TRBD1
j_call: TRBJ1-2
clone_size: NA
cdr3_aa: CASRLQGANYGYTF
cdr3_nt: TGTGCCAGCAGATTACAGGGGGCTAACTATGGCTACACCTTC

v_call: TRBV7-2
d_call: TRBD2
j_call: TRBJ2-5
clone_size: NA
cdr3_aa: CASSLVLLASGEPQETQYF
cdr3_nt: TGTGCCAGCAGCTTAGTTTTGTTGGCTAGCGGGGAACCACAAGAGACCCAGTACTTC

v_call: TRBV25-1
d_call: TRBD1
j_call: TRBJ2-1
clone_size: NA
cdr3_aa: CASSEYRGRGNEQFF
cdr3_nt: TGTGCCAGCAGTGAATACAGGGGGCGCGGCAATGAGCAGTTCTTC